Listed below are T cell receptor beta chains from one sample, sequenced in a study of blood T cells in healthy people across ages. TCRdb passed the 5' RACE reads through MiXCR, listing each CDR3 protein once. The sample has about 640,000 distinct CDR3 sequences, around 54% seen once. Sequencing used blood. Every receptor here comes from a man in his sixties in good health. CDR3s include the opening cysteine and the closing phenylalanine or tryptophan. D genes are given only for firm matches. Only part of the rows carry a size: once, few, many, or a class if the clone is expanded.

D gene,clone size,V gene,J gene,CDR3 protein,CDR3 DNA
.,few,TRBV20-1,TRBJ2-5,CSARGVDKKETQYF,TGCAGTGCTAGAGGGGTCGACAAAAAAGAGACCCAGTACTTC
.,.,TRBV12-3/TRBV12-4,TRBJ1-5,CASSPGQQPQHF,TGTGCCAGCAGCCCTGGACAACAGCCCCAGCATTTT
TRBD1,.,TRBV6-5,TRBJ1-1,CATYTGTAYTEAFF,TGTGCCACCTATACCGGGACAGCTTACACTGAAGCTTTCTTT
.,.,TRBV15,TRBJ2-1,CATSRDWGRSYNEQFF,TGTGCCACCAGCAGAGATTGGGGCAGGAGTTACAATGAGCAGTTCTTC
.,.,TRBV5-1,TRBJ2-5,CASSLRPDYSETQYF,TGCGCCAGCAGCTTGCGCCCGGACTATTCGGAGACCCAGTACTTC
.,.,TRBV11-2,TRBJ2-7,CASSGEPYNEQYF,TGTGCCAGCAGTGGAGAACCCTACAATGAGCAGTACTTC
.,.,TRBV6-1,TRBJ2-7,CASSTTGHLSYEQYF,TGTGCCAGCAGCACGACAGGACACCTCTCCTACGAGCAGTACTTC
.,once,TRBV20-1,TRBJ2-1,CSAYGPGDHEQFF,TGCAGTGCGTACGGCCCCGGGGACCATGAGCAGTTCTTC
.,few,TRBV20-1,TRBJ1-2,CSAQGGGGYTF,TGCAGTGCCCAGGGAGGGGGTGGCTACACCTTC
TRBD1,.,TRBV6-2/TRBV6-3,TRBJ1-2,CASSSPTGSDYGYTF,TGTGCCAGCAGTTCCCCGACAGGGTCAGACTATGGCTACACCTTC